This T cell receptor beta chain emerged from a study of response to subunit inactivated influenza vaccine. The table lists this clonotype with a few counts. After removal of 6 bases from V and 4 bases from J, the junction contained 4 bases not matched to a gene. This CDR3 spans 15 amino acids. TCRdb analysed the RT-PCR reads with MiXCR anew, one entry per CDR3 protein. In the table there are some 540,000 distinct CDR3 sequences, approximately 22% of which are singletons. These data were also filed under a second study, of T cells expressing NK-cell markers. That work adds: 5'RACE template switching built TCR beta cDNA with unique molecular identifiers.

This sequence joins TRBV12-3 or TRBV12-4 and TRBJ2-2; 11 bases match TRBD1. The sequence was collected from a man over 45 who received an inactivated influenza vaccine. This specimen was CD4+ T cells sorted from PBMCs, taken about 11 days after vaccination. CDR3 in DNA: TGTGCCAGCAGGAGGGACAGGGGGGTCACCGGGGAGCTGTTTTTT. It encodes CASRRDRGVTGELFF.